A single sample is the source of the 15 T cell receptor beta chains below, sequenced in a study of shared clonotypes between healthy human individuals. Clones were read by immunoSEQ multiplex PCR, and TCRdb kept only the in-frame ones, dropping some. The sample yields over a million clones, approximately 96% seen once. The material sequenced was naive CD4+ T cells sorted from blood. Subset here: CD45RA+ positively selected. These receptors all stem from a man younger than 40 in good health.

This clone was seen once. This sample also contains other DNA sequences that code for the same CDR3. The J gene is TRBJ1-3, the V gene TRBV5-1; no clear D. Germline values: CDR1 SGHRS, CDR2 YFSETQ. The V gene lost 0 bases and the J gene lost 4 bases, with 5 bases spanning the gap. The CDR3 is 13 amino acids. The DNA of the CDR3 is TGCGCCAGCAGCTTGGATGGGGGAAACACCATATATTTT. It translates to CASSLDGGNTIYF.

This chain uses TRBV27 with TRBJ2-3; D is possibly TRBD2 (6 bases). The CDR3 runs 15 residues. Between the trimmed V and J ends, which lost 6 bases and 2 bases, there was a span of 15 bases. Germline assignment: CDR1 MNHEY and CDR2 SMNVEV (reference sequence). CDR3 loop: CASSGAGHATDTQYF. In DNA form, the CDR3 reads TGTGCCAGCAGCGGGGCGGGGCATGCCACAGATACGCAGTATTTT.

This chain uses TRBV6-1 with TRBJ2-7; no clear D. The CDR3 has 14 residues. Looked up from germline, CDR1 is MNHNS and CDR2 is SASEGT. Trimming took 3 bases from V and 6 from J, leaving 15 bases between them. CDR3 DNA sequence: TGTGCCAGCAGTGATCAGGACGGCTACTCCGAGCAGTACTTC. It specifies CASSDQDGYSEQYF.

The J gene is TRBJ2-7, the V gene TRBV28; 10 bases fit TRBD1. The germline V gene has CDR1 MDHEN and CDR2 SYDVKM. The J segment lost 2 bases and the V segment lost 7 bases, leaving 8 bases of the junction unmatched. The CDR3 contains 15 residues. DNA of the CDR3: TGTGCCAGCACCGACCCCGGGACAGGGGCCTACGAGCAGTACTTC. Residues: CASTDPGTGAYEQYF.

The chain has TRBV18 and TRBJ2-1; TRBD2 matches at 7 bases. Germline CDR1 is KGHSH and CDR2 is LQKENI. V lost 2 bases and J lost 5; bases outside the gene matches: 6. The CDR3 loop spans 15 amino acids. CDR3 sequence: CASSPSGAGDNEQFF. The CDR3 DNA reads as TGTGCCAGCTCACCAAGCGGGGCCGGAGACAATGAGCAGTTCTTC.

The V gene is TRBV5-1, the J gene TRBJ2-2; TRBD2 agrees at 11 bases. With V trimmed by 2 bases and J by 7 bases, 4 bases remained unmatched. CDR1 SGHRS and CDR2 YFSETQ come from the germline V gene. The length of the CDR3 is 15 residues. The DNA of the CDR3 is TGCGCCAGCAGCTTCGGACTAGCGGGCAACGGGGAGCTGTTTTTT. Amino acids: CASSFGLAGNGELFF.

This chain links TRBV4-1 with TRBJ1-1; D may be TRBD1 (5 bases). Trimming took 0 bases from V and 11 from J, leaving 10 bases between them. Per the germline V gene, CDR1 is MGHRA and CDR2 is YSYEKL. The CDR3 extends over 12 amino acids. CDR3 in DNA: TGCGCCAGCAGCCAAGAAGGACAAGCGGCTTTCTTT. Translated: CASSQEGQAAFF.

The rearrangement uses TRBV5-4 and TRBJ2-7; D is unclear. Germline lookup yields CDR1 SGHNT and CDR2 YYREEE (reference sequence). The CDR3 has 13 residues. Trimming pared 4 bases from V and 1 base from J, leaving 9 bases between. The CDR3 DNA is TGTGCCAGCAGCCTGCCCCATTCCTACGAGCAGTACTTC. Translating gives CASSLPHSYEQYF.

The genes are TRBV9 and TRBJ1-5; D unclear. The V and J ends lost 0 bases and 12 bases respectively, with 7 bases between them. CDR1 is SGDLS, CDR2 YYNGEE, per germline. This CDR3 contains 11 residues. This chain's CDR3 is CASSVAHLQHF. In nucleotides, the CDR3 is TGTGCCAGCAGCGTAGCCCATCTCCAGCATTTT.

The chain has TRBV10-2 and TRBJ2-1; 12 bases are shared with TRBD2. Per germline, CDR1 WSHSY and CDR2 SAAADI. Unmatched junction bases numbered 5, after V lost 3 bases and J lost 2 bases. The CDR3 is 17 amino acids. The CDR3 here is CASSEPGLAGTYNEQFF. Here the CDR3 DNA reads TGCGCCAGCAGTGAACCGGGACTAGCGGGTACCTACAATGAGCAGTTCTTC.

This clone was found once. V is TRBV6-5 and J is TRBJ2-1; 7 bases are shared with TRBD2. The germline CDR1 and CDR2 sequences are MNHEY and SVGAGI. J gave up 9 bases and V 0 bases, and 11 bases lay outside the gene matches. This CDR3 is built from 16 residues. CDR3 loop: CASSYSGLVLTREQFF. DNA of the CDR3: TGTGCCAGCAGTTACTCAGGACTAGTCCTTACGCGTGAGCAGTTCTTC.

This chain connects TRBV14 to TRBJ2-3, with 14 bases matching TRBD2. This CDR3 comprises 17 residues. The germline V gene encodes CDR1 SGHDN and CDR2 FVKESK. V trimming: 2 bases; J trimming: 1 base; junction bases outside the gene matches: 2. In DNA form, the CDR3 reads TGTGCCAGCAGCCAACTGGGACTAGCGGGAGGCACAGATACGCAGTATTTT. Its protein is CASSQLGLAGGTDTQYF.

The rearrangement joins TRBV4-3 to TRBJ2-7; D is possibly TRBD1 (6 bases). V lost 0 bases and J lost 4, with 16 bases in between. The CDR3 covers 16 residues. Germline V gene data show CDR1 as LGHNA and CDR2 as YSLEER. CDR3 amino acids: CASSQDSRGGSYEQYF. For the CDR3, the DNA is TGCGCCAGCAGCCAAGATAGCAGGGGCGGGTCATACGAGCAGTACTTC.

For this clone: Other nucleotide sequences in the sample specify the same CDR3. The chain is built from TRBV25-1 and TRBJ2-1, with D unclear. Trimming took off 8 bases at V and 6 bases at J, with 8 bases between the two ends. The CDR3 runs to 11 residues. Germline V gene lookup returns CDR1 MGHDK and CDR2 SYGVNS. The CDR3 DNA reads TGTGCCAGCTCTTCCCTCAATGAGCAGTTCTTC. Translating gives CASSSLNEQFF.

This chain uses TRBV4-3 with TRBJ2-1; 12 bases line up with TRBD2. The length of the CDR3 is 17 residues. V dropped 5 bases and J dropped 12; count of bases not matched to a gene: 17. Germline V CDR1 and CDR2: LGHNA, YSLEER. CDR3 nucleotide sequence: TGCGCCAGCAGCGAACAGGGCGGAAGACTAGCGGGGGAATGGCAGTTCTTC. This codes for CASSEQGGRLAGEWQFF.